The sequence of this T cell receptor (beta chain) was determined in a study of quantifying T cell responses using KT2 cells (dated by TCRdb to the late 2010s). For the study in its entirety: RNA was DNase-treated and reverse transcribed with TCR alpha and beta constant-region primers, mostly using SuperScript III. To avoid over-amplification, PCR2 was carried out as a SYBR Green qPCR and halted once a predetermined fluorescence threshold was reached. Under optimum conditions, the T4 ligation step was estimated to exceed 8.5% efficiency.

Library generation was performed with UMI-ligation and nested PCR. Using T4 RNA ligase 1, a single-stranded oligonucleotide bearing the Illumina SP2 sequence plus a UMI was ligated onto the 3' end of the cDNA. PCR1 was run for around 4 cycles (98 degrees C for 15 s, 69 degrees C for 30 s, 72 degrees C for 40 s), and an equimolar mix of RC1.1 and RC1.2, covering TRBC1 and TRBC2, was used as the beta primer. From PCR2 onward, TCR alpha and beta chains were processed separately, and sample indices and Illumina adaptors were added. The UMI was composed of 12 random nucleotides, arranged as two hexamers separated by a spacer, and was positioned after an 8-base spacer. The libraries were sequenced on an Illumina MiSeq using v2 2x251 paired-end chemistry, usually with about eleven samples in each run. PhiX DNA was added at 5-7% to each sequencing library so that diversity was increased. Concerning the study's data processing: The raw reads were converted into FASTQ with bcl2fastq and then demultiplexed by dual indices with Demultiplexor. V and J genes were assigned by Decombinator through tag matching that permitted a single base-pair mismatch. UMIs were used by Collapsinator to correct both sequencing errors and frequency errors caused by PCR heterogeneity. CDR3Translator turned Decombinator identifiers into nucleotide sequence, translated that sequence into amino acids, and pulled out the CDR3 based on C- and N-terminal motifs. Each distinct KT2 TCR was counted as a cluster of KT2 sequences sharing one unique molecular identifier. TCRdb handled the public reads itself, with Q25 trimming in fastp and clone calling in MiXCR, and kept productive beta chains. Rows merge per CDR3 protein into single entries with the most common DNA and genes. TCRdb assigned the V and J calls; the authors' analysis was not used. For this sample there are over 25,000 distinct CDR3 sequences; around 10% appear just once. Of the sample, 8% to 10% falls within the top ten clones.

Known numbers of KT2, a T cell clone whose TCR had been sequenced previously, were spiked into unfractionated PBMC to test the sensitivity and accuracy of the pipeline. A range of KT2-to-PBMC ratios was produced by mixing KT2 cells with a fixed number of PBMC. This clonotype was counted ten times or more. Its recognized antigen is unknown. No base quality information exists; no much larger clone differs at one position. The paper's findings and limits, for the study overall: Even at the lowest spike-in tested, roughly one KT2 cell per 100,000 PBMC, KT2 sequences were still detected. The study did not include a side-by-side comparison of this pipeline with other TCR sequencing techniques. Counts of KT2 alpha and beta sequences scaled linearly with input KT2 cell number over several orders of magnitude. Saturation in the detection of KT2 sequences was observed at very high KT2 spike-in numbers.

Sequencing was done on a sample of PBMCs spiked with cells of the T cell clone KT2. The sequence was collected from a human donor.

The DNA sequence is as follows: TGTGCCAGCAGCCATGACAGCTACGAGCAGTACTTC. Its protein reads: CASSHDSYEQYF. The chain employs TRBV6-6 and TRBJ2-7; TRBD1 is perhaps the D gene, given 5 matching bases. CDR1 and CDR2, per the germline V gene (reference sequence), are MNHNY and SVGAGI. The trim is 6 bases for V and 3 bases for J, with a gap of 9 bases between the germline ends. The CDR3 measures 12 amino acids from cysteine to phenylalanine. The entry retains the CDR3 DNA only, 36 bases that are in frame from base 1.